Following are 21 T cell receptor beta chains from one sample sequenced in a study of T cells in Graves' hyperthyroidism and ophthalmopathy. Amplified TCR beta CDR3 regions derived from RNA transcripts. During a first-round RT-PCR of the TCR CDR3, the HTBI primer set was used. One entry per CDR3 protein results from TCRdb running MiXCR on the multiplex PCR reads. The sample carries more than 300,000 distinct CDR3 sequences, about 15% recorded once. Material for sequencing was blood. The receptor source for this set is a woman in her twenties or thirties with Graves' hyperthyroidism that later progressed to Graves' ophthalmopathy.

The table lists this clonotype with many counts. The chain is built from TRBV2 and TRBJ1-5; 9 bases map to TRBD1. Germline V gene sequence: CDR1 SNHLY, CDR2 FYNNEI. CDR3 length: 15 amino acids. The trim removed 6 bases at V and 5 bases at J, leaving 8 bases unmatched. The CDR3 reads CASREHRGPDQPQHF. The CDR3 DNA reads TGTGCCAGCAGGGAGCACAGGGGGCCCGATCAGCCCCAGCATTTT.

The chain combines TRBV6-9 with TRBJ2-1; the match to TRBD2 covers 16 bases. The V segment lost 4 bases and the J segment 6 bases; nucleotides outside the gene matches: 24. Looked up from germline, CDR1 is MNHGY and CDR2 is SVAAGI. The CDR3 extends over 23 amino acids. CDR3 loop: CASSSNTLYRGTSGRAIVNEQFF. The CDR3 DNA reads TGTGCCAGCAGTTCAAATACTCTCTACCGGGGGACTAGCGGGAGGGCCATCGTCAATGAGCAGTTCTTC.

This clonotype was counted only a few times. The chain joins TRBV7-9 to TRBJ2-3; 13 bases line up with TRBD2. Germline lookup yields CDR1 SEHNR and CDR2 FQNEAQ (reference sequence). Germline trimming cut 6 bases from V and 9 bases from J; bases unmatched to any gene: 6. This CDR3 spans 14 amino acids. The CDR3 spells CASSPGTSGATQYF. The CDR3 DNA follows: TGTGCCAGCAGTCCTGGGACTAGCGGGGCAACGCAGTATTTT.

Ten or more counts support this clonotype. The rearrangement uses TRBV5-1 and TRBJ1-1; possible D gene TRBD1, 5 bases. The CDR3 totals 16 residues. Germline CDR1 and CDR2: SGHRS and YFSETQ. Trimming shortened V by 0 bases and J by 1 base, and 13 bases separated the two germline ends. The CDR3 region has the DNA TGCGCCAGCAGCTTGGAGGTCGGTAGGGGGAACACTGAAGCTTTCTTT. Translating it yields CASSLEVGRGNTEAFF.

This clonotype has only a few counts. V is TRBV2 and J is TRBJ2-4; 8 bases agree with TRBD1. The trim removed 9 bases at V and 16 bases at J, leaving 17 bases unmatched. Germline CDR1 SNHLY, CDR2 FYNNEI. The CDR3 length is 13 residues. The CDR3 reads CASIPGQVSAFYF. The CDR3 bases are TGTGCCAGTATTCCGGGACAGGTCTCTGCGTTCTACTTC.

At least ten counts were recorded for this clonotype. The chain is built from TRBV10-3 and TRBJ1-4; 8 positions match TRBD1. Germline V lookup: CDR1 ENHRY, CDR2 SYGVKD. The CDR3 sequence is 15 residues long. J gave up 7 bases and V 6 bases, and 10 bases lay outside the gene matches. The CDR3 region has the DNA TGTGCCATCAGGGCGAAACAGGGGGACGGTGAAAAACTGTTTTTT. Translated: CAIRAKQGDGEKLFF.

This clonotype appeared once. The chain combines TRBV11-2 with TRBJ1-5; 8 bases match TRBD1. V lost 5 bases to trimming and J lost 6 bases; unmatched junction nucleotides: 9. This CDR3 spans 15 amino acids. Looked up from germline, CDR1 is SGHAT and CDR2 is FQNNGV. The CDR3 bases are TGTGCCAGCAGCCCTATAGGACAGGGCAGTCAGCCCCAGCATTTT. This translates into CASSPIGQGSQPQHF.

This clonotype was observed at least ten times. The genes are TRBV6-1 and TRBJ2-5; D unclear. Trimming left V 4 bases short and J 7 bases short, with 13 bases between. The CDR3 runs to 13 residues. CDR1 and CDR2 (germline): MNHNS, SASEGT. The CDR3 spells CASSGRVFGTQYF. The DNA for the CDR3 is TGTGCCAGCAGTGGCCGAGTCTTCGGGACCCAGTACTTC.

The genes are TRBV20-1 and TRBJ2-2, with 15 bases aligning to TRBD2. The CDR3 runs 15 residues. V was pared by 6 bases and J by 7 bases, with 6 bases of the junction left unmatched. The germline gives CDR1 DFQATT, CDR2 SNEGSKA (reference sequence). CDR3 sequence: CSAQGLAGGGGELFF. The CDR3 DNA sequence: TGCAGTGCCCAAGGACTAGCGGGGGGGGGCGGGGAGCTGTTTTTT.

This clonotype has more than one count but fewer than ten. The rearrangement uses TRBV19 and TRBJ2-1, with 11 bases aligning to TRBD1. Losses at the gene ends were 5 bases for V and 4 bases for J; bases not matched to a gene: 4. The CDR3 runs to 15 residues. Germline assignment: CDR1 LNHDA and CDR2 SQIVND (reference sequence). The CDR3 sequence is CASSRGTGGYNEQFF. The CDR3 DNA reads TGTGCCAGTAGTCGTGGGACAGGGGGTTACAATGAGCAGTTCTTC. Full variable domain (missing parts from reference TRBV19 and TRBJ2-1): DGGITQSPKYLFRKEGQNVTLSCEQNLNHDAMYWYRQDPGQGLRLIYYSQIVNDFQKGDIAEGYSVSREKKESFPLTVTSAQKNPTAFYLCASSRGTGGYNEQFFGPGTRLTVL.

This rearrangement joins TRBV7-9 to TRBJ2-7, with 7 bases that match TRBD1. Germline V gene lookup returns CDR1 SEHNR and CDR2 FQNEAQ (reference sequence). This CDR3 is 16 amino acids long. With 1 base clipped from V and 1 base from J, the junction kept 7 bases outside the gene matches. DNA for the CDR3: TGTGCCAGCAGCTTAGGAGGGTCGACAGGGTCCTACGAGCAGTACTTC. Encoded protein: CASSLGGSTGSYEQYF.

This clonotype was observed at least ten times. This chain links TRBV6-1 with TRBJ1-2; 8 bases match TRBD1. Per the germline V gene, CDR1 is MNHNS and CDR2 is SASEGT. Trimming cost V 5 bases and J 8 bases; bases outside gene matches: 7. This CDR3 region has 13 residues. CDR3 amino acids: CASSSQGADGYTF. CDR3 sequence (DNA): TGTGCCAGCAGTTCGCAGGGGGCTGACGGCTACACCTTC.

This clonotype was picked up a small number of times. The chain employs TRBV27 and TRBJ2-2, with a weak D call TRBD2 (5 bases). The CDR3 contains 16 residues. V shed 5 bases and J shed 0 bases, with 13 bases lying between them. Germline loops: CDR1 MNHEY, CDR2 SMNVEV (reference sequence). CDR3 DNA sequence: TGTGCCAGCAGTACGACTACTTCCACGAACACCGGGGAGCTGTTTTTT. This encodes CASSTTTSTNTGELFF.

The CDR3 DNA reads as TGTGCCAGCAGTAAACGGGAATACAATGAGCAGTTCTTC. Protein: CASSKREYNEQFF. This sequence joins TRBV6-1 and TRBJ2-1, with D maybe TRBD2 (5 bases). The V gene lost 5 bases and the J gene lost 4 bases, with 9 bases spanning the gap. This CDR3 contains 13 residues. CDR1 MNHNS and CDR2 SASEGT come from the germline V gene.

This clonotype appeared many times. The chain carries TRBV6-1 and TRBJ2-7; TRBD1 aligns across 8 bases. CDR1 and CDR2 from the germline V gene are MNHNS and SASEGT. The CDR3 consists of 16 residues. V shed 5 bases, J shed 3 bases, and the junction held 12 bases outside the gene matches. In DNA, the CDR3 is TGTGCCAGCAGTTACCCCCGGACAGGGCTAAACTACGAGCAGTACTTC. It translates to CASSYPRTGLNYEQYF.

The CDR3 region is CASRQGLANTGELFF. In nucleotides, the CDR3 is TGTGCCAGCAGACAAGGACTAGCGAACACCGGGGAGCTGTTTTTT. This chain joins TRBV6-1 and TRBJ2-2; 7 bases agree with TRBD2. V lost 6 bases, J lost 0 bases, and 4 bases stayed unmatched. Germline CDR1 and CDR2: MNHNS and SASEGT. The CDR3 length is 15 residues.

The chain combines TRBV20-1 with TRBJ1-1; D is uncertain. Looked up from germline, CDR1 is DFQATT and CDR2 is SNEGSKA (reference sequence). V lost 8 bases and J 6 bases, leaving 19 bases between the germline ends. CDR3 size: 13 residues. In DNA form, the CDR3 reads TGCAGTCCTCCTTCTGAGGAAAACGCTGAAGCTTTCTTT. Its translation: CSPPSEENAEAFF.

This clonotype was counted at least ten times. The chain is built from TRBV7-6 and TRBJ2-5, with TRBD2 matching over 7 bases. J was trimmed by 0 bases and V by 1 base; bases with no gene match: 5. The CDR3 is 16 residues long. Germline V lookup: CDR1 SGHVS, CDR2 FNYEAQ. The CDR3 sequence is CASSLVTSLNQETQYF. CDR3 coding DNA: TGTGCCAGCAGCTTAGTGACTAGCCTGAACCAAGAGACCCAGTACTTC.

There are a few counts of this clonotype. V is TRBV7-9 and J is TRBJ2-1; maybe TRBD1 (5 bases). CDR3 length equals 15 residues. Germline V gene lookup returns CDR1 SEHNR and CDR2 FQNEAQ (reference sequence). Between the trimmed V and J ends, which lost 4 bases and 3 bases, there was a span of 13 bases. CDR3 protein: CASSSRDFGYNEQFF. Here the CDR3 DNA reads TGTGCCAGCAGCTCCAGGGATTTTGGCTACAATGAGCAGTTCTTC.

V and J are TRBV5-1 and TRBJ2-4; no firm D call. Germline V gene sequence: CDR1 SGHRS, CDR2 YFSETQ. Trimming took 2 bases from V and 5 from J, leaving 11 bases between them. CDR3 size: 14 residues. CDR3 nucleotides: TGCGCCAGCAGCTTTTTGCCAGGAGAAAACATTCAGTACTTC. Protein: CASSFLPGENIQYF.

With regard to this clonotype: A read error may explain this, as a much larger clone is one base away. The chain uses TRBV5-1 and TRBJ2-7; D is possibly TRBD2 (5 bases). V dropped 5 bases and J dropped 2 bases, with 17 bases sitting between them. CDR1 SGHRS and CDR2 YFSETQ come from the germline V gene. This CDR3 is built from 15 residues. CDR3 region: CASSFGPAVPYEQYF. Written as DNA, the CDR3 is TGCGCCAGCAGTTTCGGACCAGCGGTTCCCTACGAGCAGTACTTC.